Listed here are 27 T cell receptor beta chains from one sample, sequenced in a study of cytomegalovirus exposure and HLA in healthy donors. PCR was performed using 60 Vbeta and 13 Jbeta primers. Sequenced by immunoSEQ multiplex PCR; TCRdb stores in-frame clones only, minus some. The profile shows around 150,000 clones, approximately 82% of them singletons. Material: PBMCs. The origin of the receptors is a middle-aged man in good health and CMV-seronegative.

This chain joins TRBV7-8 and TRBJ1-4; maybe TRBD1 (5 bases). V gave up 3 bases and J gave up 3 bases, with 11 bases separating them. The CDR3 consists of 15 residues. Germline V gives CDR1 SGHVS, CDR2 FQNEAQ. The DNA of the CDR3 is TGTGCCAGCAGCTTCGACGGGGGTGCTAATGAAAAACTGTTTTTT. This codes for CASSFDGGANEKLFF.

This CDR3 is CASSTGQGGSGAFF. The CDR3 DNA is TGTGCCAGCAGCACGGGACAGGGAGGTTCAGGGGCTTTCTTT. The rearrangement links TRBV9 to TRBJ1-1; 9 bases map to TRBD1. The junction had 12 bases not matched to a gene; V was cut back by 4 bases and J by 11 bases. CDR3 length: 14 amino acids. The germline V gene encodes CDR1 SGDLS and CDR2 YYNGEE.

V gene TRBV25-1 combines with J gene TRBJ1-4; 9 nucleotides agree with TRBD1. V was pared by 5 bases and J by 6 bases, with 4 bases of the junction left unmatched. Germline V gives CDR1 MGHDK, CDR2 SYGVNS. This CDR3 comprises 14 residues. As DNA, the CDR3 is TGTGCCAGCAGTCCCCGGACAGGGGATGAAAAACTGTTTTTT. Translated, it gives CASSPRTGDEKLFF. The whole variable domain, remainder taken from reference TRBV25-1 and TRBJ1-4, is EADIYQTPRYLVIGTGKKITLECSQTMGHDKMYWYQQDPGMELHLIHYSYGVNSTEKGDLSSESTVSRIRTEHFPLTLESARPSHTSQYLCASSPRTGDEKLFFGSGTQLSVL.

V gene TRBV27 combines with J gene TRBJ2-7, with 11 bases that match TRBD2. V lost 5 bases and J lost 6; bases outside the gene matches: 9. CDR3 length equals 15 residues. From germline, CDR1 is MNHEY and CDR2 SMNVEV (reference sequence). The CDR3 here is CASSPTSGSDGEQYF. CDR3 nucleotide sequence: TGTGCCAGCAGTCCTACTAGCGGGAGTGATGGCGAGCAGTACTTC.

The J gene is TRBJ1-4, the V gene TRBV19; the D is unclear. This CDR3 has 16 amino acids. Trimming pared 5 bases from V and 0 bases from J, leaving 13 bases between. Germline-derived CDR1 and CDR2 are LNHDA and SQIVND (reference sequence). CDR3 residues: CASSPGVIATNEKLFF. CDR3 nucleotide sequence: TGTGCCAGTAGTCCCGGAGTAATTGCAACTAATGAAAAACTGTTTTTT.

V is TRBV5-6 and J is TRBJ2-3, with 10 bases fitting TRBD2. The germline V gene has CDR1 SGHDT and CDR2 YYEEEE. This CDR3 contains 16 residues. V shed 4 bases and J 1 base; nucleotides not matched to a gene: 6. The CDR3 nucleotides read TGTGCCAGCAGCGGGAGGACTAGCGGAGGCACAGATACGCAGTATTTT. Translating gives CASSGRTSGGTDTQYF.

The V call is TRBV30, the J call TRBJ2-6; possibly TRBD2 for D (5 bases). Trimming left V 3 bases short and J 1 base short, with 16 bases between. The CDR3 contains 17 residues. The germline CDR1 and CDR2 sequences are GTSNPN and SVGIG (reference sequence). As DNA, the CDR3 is TGTGCCTGGAGGGCCCGAGGGCGCCTATCTGGGGCCAACGTCCTGACTTTC. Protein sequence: CAWRARGRLSGANVLTF.

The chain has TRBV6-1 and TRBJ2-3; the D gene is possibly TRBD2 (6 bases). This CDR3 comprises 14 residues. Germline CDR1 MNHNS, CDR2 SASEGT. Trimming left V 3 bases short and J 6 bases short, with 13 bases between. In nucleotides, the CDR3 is TGTGCCAGCAGTGACAATTGGAGGGTCGATACGCAGTATTTT. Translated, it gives CASSDNWRVDTQYF.

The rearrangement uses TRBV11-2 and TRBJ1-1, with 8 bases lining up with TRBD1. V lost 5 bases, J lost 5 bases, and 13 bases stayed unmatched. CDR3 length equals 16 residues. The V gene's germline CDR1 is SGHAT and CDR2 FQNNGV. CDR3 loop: CASSPRTGLVSTEAFF. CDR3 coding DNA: TGTGCCAGCAGCCCCCGGACAGGGTTGGTTTCGACTGAAGCTTTCTTT.

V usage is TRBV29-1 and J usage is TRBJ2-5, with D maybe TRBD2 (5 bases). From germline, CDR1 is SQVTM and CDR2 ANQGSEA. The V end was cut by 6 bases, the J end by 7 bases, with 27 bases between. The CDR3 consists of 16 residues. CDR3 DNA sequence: TGCAGCGTCGGATACGGGGTCTTTAGAGAAAAAGGGACCCAGTACTTC. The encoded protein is CSVGYGVFREKGTQYF.

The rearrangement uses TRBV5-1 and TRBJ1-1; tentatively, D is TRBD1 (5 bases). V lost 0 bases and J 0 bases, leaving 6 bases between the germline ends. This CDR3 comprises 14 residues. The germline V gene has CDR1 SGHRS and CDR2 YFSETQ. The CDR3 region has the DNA TGCGCCAGCAGCTTGGTCAGGGTGAACACTGAAGCTTTCTTT. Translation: CASSLVRVNTEAFF.

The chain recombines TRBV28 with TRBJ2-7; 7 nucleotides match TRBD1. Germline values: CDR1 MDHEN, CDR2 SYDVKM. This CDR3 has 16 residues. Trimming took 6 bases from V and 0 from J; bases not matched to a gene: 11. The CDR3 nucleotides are TGTGCCAGCAGGCCCCGCCAGGGACAGTTCTCCTACGAGCAGTACTTC. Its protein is CASRPRQGQFSYEQYF.

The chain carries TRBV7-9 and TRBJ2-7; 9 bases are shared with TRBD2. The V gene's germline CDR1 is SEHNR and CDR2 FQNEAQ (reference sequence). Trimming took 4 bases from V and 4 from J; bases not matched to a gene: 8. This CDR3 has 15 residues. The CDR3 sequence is CASSSLIAGVYEQYF. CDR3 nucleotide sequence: TGTGCCAGCAGCTCTCTCATAGCGGGAGTATACGAGCAGTACTTC.

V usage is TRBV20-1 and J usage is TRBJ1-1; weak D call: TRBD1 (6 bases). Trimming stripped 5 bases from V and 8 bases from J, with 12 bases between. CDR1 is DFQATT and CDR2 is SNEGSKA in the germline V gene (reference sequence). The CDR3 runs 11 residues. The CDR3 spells CSAPQGREAFF. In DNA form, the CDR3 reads TGCAGTGCTCCTCAGGGGCGGGAAGCTTTCTTT.

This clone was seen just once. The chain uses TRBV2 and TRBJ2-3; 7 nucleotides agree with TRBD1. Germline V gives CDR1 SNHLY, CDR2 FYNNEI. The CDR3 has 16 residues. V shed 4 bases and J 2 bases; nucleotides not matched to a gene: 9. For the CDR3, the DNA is TGTGCCAGCAGTGGATTACAGGGGATGAACACAGATACGCAGTATTTT. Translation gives CASSGLQGMNTDTQYF.

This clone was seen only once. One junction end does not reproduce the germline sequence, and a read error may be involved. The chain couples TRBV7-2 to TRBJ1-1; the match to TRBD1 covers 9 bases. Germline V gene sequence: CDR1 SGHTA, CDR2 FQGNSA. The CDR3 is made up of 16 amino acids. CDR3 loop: CAGSTPDRGWGTEAFF. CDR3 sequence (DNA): TGTGCCGGCAGCACCCCGGACAGGGGATGGGGCACTGAAGCTTTCTTT. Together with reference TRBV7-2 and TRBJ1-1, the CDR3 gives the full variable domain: GAGVSQSPSNKVTEKGKDVELRCDPISGHTALYWYRQSLGQGLEFLIYFQGNSAPDKSGLPSDRFSAERTGGSVSTLTIQRTQQEDSAVYLCAGSTPDRGWGTEAFFGQGTRLTVV.

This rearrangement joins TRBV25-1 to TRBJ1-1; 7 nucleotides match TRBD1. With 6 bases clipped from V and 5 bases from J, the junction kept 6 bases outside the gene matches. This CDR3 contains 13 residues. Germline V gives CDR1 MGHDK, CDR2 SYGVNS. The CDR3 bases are TGTGCCAGCAGCTTGACAGGGAGGACTGAAGCTTTCTTT. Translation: CASSLTGRTEAFF.

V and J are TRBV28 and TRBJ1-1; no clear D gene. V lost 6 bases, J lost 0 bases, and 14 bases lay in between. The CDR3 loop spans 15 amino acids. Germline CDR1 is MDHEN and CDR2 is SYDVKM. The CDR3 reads CASRPTPGMNTEAFF. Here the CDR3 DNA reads TGTGCCAGCAGGCCGACCCCCGGGATGAACACTGAAGCTTTCTTT.

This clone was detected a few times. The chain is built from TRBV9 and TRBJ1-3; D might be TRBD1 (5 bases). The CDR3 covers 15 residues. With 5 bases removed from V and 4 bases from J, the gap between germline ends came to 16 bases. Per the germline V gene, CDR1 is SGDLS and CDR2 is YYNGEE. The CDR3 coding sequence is TGTGCCAGCAGTGATAGGGTTGGGGCCGGAAACACCATATATTTT. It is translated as CASSDRVGAGNTIYF.

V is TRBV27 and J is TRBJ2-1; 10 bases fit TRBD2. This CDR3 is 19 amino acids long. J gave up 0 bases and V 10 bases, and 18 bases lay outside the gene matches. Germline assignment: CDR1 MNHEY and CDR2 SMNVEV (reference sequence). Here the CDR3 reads CATLKRVLAGAYSYNEQFF. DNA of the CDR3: TGTGCCACCCTCAAAAGGGTCCTAGCGGGGGCCTACTCCTACAATGAGCAGTTCTTC.

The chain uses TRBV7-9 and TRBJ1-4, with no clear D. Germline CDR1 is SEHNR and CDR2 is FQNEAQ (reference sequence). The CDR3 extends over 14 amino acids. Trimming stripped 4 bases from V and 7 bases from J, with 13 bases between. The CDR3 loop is CASSSEGLREKLFF. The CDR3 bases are TGTGCCAGCAGCTCCGAGGGTCTCCGTGAAAAACTGTTTTTT.

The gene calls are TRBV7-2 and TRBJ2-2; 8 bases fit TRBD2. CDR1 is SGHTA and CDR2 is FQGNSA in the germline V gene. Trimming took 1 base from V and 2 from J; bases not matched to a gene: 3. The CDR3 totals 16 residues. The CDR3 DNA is TGTGCCAGCAGCTTAGGACTAGCGACCAACACCGGGGAGCTGTTTTTT. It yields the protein CASSLGLATNTGELFF.

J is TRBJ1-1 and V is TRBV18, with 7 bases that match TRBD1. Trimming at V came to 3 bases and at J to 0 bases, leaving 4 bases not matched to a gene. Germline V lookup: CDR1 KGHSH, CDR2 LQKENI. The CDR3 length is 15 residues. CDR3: CASSPRTGVNTEAFF. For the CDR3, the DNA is TGTGCCAGCTCACCCCGGACAGGCGTGAACACTGAAGCTTTCTTT.

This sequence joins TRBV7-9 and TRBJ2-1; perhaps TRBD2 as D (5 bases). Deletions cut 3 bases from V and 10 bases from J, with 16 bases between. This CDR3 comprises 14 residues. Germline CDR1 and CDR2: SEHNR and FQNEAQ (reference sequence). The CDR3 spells CASSFSSSLGEQFF. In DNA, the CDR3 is TGTGCCAGCAGCTTCTCCTCTTCACTAGGGGAGCAGTTCTTC.

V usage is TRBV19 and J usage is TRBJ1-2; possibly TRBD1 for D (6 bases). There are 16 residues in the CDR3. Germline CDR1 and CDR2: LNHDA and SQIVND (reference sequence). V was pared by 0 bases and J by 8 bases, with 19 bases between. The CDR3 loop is CASSIEAGEAFYGYTF. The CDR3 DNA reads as TGTGCCAGTAGTATAGAAGCAGGGGAAGCTTTCTACGGCTACACCTTC. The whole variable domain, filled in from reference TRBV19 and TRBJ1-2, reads DGGITQSPKYLFRKEGQNVTLSCEQNLNHDAMYWYRQDPGQGLRLIYYSQIVNDFQKGDIAEGYSVSREKKESFPLTVTSAQKNPTAFYLCASSIEAGEAFYGYTFGSGTRLTVV.

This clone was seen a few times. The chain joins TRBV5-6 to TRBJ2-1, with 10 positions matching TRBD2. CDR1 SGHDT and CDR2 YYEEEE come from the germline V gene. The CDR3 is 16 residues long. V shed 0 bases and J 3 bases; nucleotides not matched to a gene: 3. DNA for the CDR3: TGTGCCAGCAGCTTGGTAGGACTAGCGGTCTACAATGAGCAGTTCTTC. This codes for CASSLVGLAVYNEQFF.

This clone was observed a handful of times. The CDR3 loop reads CASSHPRQGKSYNEQFF. The DNA for the CDR3 is TGCGCCAGCAGCCACCCGAGACAGGGGAAATCCTACAATGAGCAGTTCTTC. The rearrangement links TRBV4-1 to TRBJ2-1; TRBD1 matches at 8 bases. The CDR3 has 17 residues. V shed 3 bases and J 1 base; nucleotides not matched to a gene: 8. Germline V gene lookup returns CDR1 MGHRA and CDR2 YSYEKL.